A selection of T cell receptor beta chains follows, all from one sample in a study of cytomegalovirus exposure and HLA in healthy donors. The assay was immunoSEQ multiplex PCR, and TCRdb's table has in-frame clones only and misses some. The sample records around 210,000 clones, about 78% being singletons. The material sequenced was PBMCs. These receptor sequences come from a woman in her thirties in good health and CMV-seronegative. The CDR3 runs from the conserved cysteine through the conserved F or W.

V,CDR3
TRBV7-2,CASSSTSGRPPGTQYF
TRBV2,CASSEWAGEQHF
TRBV5-1,CASSVQDNTEAFF
TRBV9,CASTPKGQYQETQYF
TRBV5-1,CASSPATGVETQYF
TRBV6-1,CASSAQQGAGLEQYF
TRBV4-2,CASSQEWIGGGAVVAQYF
TRBV2,CASIGTGTETQYF
TRBV19,CASSIGDKWGRNQPQHF
TRBV27,CASRTGRFQETQYF
TRBV30,CAWSEETLTNYGYTF
TRBV29-1,CSVQLIPGTGGNQPQHF
TRBV13,CASSFRLAATSTDTQYF
TRBV10-3,CAISLQGPANTEAFF
TRBV7-9,CASSYPATGERYNEQFF
TRBV28,CASSLAGRMYEQYF
TRBV9,CASSSGDPARMAHAVF
TRBV4-1,CASSQGLADTQYF